Listed below are T cell receptor beta chains from one sample, sequenced in a study of beta chain features in type 1 diabetes. This table comes from immunoSEQ multiplex PCR, and its TCRdb copy is limited to in-frame clones, with some not included. The profile covers about 450,000 clones, with roughly 10% appearing a single time and over 0.04% taken by the ten largest. The sequencing input was naive CD4+ T cells from blood. All receptors derive from a woman aged 18-29 years in good health. Each CDR3 is given with its conserved first and last residue. The D gene is left open where the match is weak. Clone size is shown for a subset of rows, as once, few, many or a class of expanded clone.

v_gene: TRBV9; j_gene: TRBJ2-3; d_gene: -; abundance: -; CDR3aa: CASSVRAQADTQYF; CDR3nt: TGTGCCAGCAGCGTTAGGGCCCAAGCGGATACGCAGTATTTT
v_gene: TRBV5-4; j_gene: TRBJ2-1; d_gene: TRBD2; abundance: -; CDR3aa: CASSRGTSGNDEQFF; CDR3nt: TGTGCCAGCAGCCGCGGGACTAGCGGGAACGATGAGCAGTTCTTC
v_gene: TRBV7-9; j_gene: TRBJ2-4; d_gene: TRBD2; abundance: few; CDR3aa: CASSSGLVGRNIQYF; CDR3nt: TGTGCCAGCAGCTCGGGACTAGTTGGAAGGAACATTCAGTACTTC
v_gene: TRBV7-9; j_gene: TRBJ2-3; d_gene: TRBD2; abundance: -; CDR3aa: CASSFRAGGPDTQYF; CDR3nt: TGTGCCAGCAGCTTCAGAGCGGGGGGGCCAGATACGCAGTATTTT
v_gene: TRBV29-1; j_gene: TRBJ2-3; d_gene: TRBD1; abundance: -; CDR3aa: CSVWTGGAGTQYF; CDR3nt: TGCAGCGTCTGGACAGGGGGAGCGGGTACGCAGTATTTT
v_gene: TRBV6-6; j_gene: TRBJ2-6; d_gene: -; abundance: -; CDR3aa: CASRNGGTGANVLTF; CDR3nt: TGTGCCAGCCGGAATGGCGGGACTGGGGCCAACGTCCTGACTTTC
v_gene: TRBV29-1; j_gene: TRBJ2-1; d_gene: -; abundance: few; CDR3aa: CSVVVGLRLPGEQFF; CDR3nt: TGCAGCGTTGTAGTGGGCCTTAGACTACCGGGTGAGCAGTTCTTC
v_gene: TRBV10-3; j_gene: TRBJ2-3; d_gene: -; abundance: few; CDR3aa: CAISPRGNLLTDTQYF; CDR3nt: TGTGCCATCAGCCCAAGAGGGAACTTACTCACAGATACGCAGTATTTT
v_gene: TRBV5-1; j_gene: TRBJ2-1; d_gene: -; abundance: few; CDR3aa: CASSFSGKSSYNEQFF; CDR3nt: TGCGCCAGCAGCTTTTCAGGGAAAAGCTCCTACAATGAGCAGTTCTTC
v_gene: TRBV15; j_gene: TRBJ2-6; d_gene: -; abundance: many; CDR3aa: CATLSGANVLTF; CDR3nt: TGTGCCACTCTCTCTGGGGCCAACGTCCTGACTTTC
v_gene: TRBV6-5; j_gene: TRBJ1-1; d_gene: -; abundance: -; CDR3aa: CASSSQQNTEAFF; CDR3nt: TGTGCCAGCAGTTCGCAACAGAACACTGAAGCTTTCTTT
v_gene: TRBV29-1; j_gene: TRBJ2-6; d_gene: TRBD2; abundance: few; CDR3aa: CRGRVPGANVLTF; CDR3nt: TGCAGGGGGAGGGTACCCGGGGCCAACGTCCTGACTTTC
v_gene: TRBV6-1; j_gene: TRBJ2-1; d_gene: -; abundance: few; CDR3aa: CASARDYNEQFF; CDR3nt: TGTGCCAGCGCGCGGGATTACAATGAGCAGTTCTTC
v_gene: TRBV7-8; j_gene: TRBJ1-2; d_gene: TRBD1; abundance: -; CDR3aa: CASSPGQDYGYTF; CDR3nt: TGTGCCAGCAGCCCCGGACAGGACTATGGCTACACCTTC
v_gene: TRBV9; j_gene: TRBJ2-7; d_gene: -; abundance: -; CDR3aa: CASSVSSGSGSIQSEQYF; CDR3nt: TGTGCCAGCAGCGTCTCCTCTGGCAGTGGGTCGATCCAATCCGAGCAGTACTTC